This entry lists 25 T cell receptor beta chains sequenced from one sample in a study of blood T cell repertoires in COVID-19. Libraries were prepared by immunoSEQ multiplex PCR; TCRdb keeps only in-frame clonotypes and omits some of them. There are roughly 230,000 clones in the sample; roughly 87% occur only once, and approximately 5% lies in the top ten. Material: peripheral blood. All receptors come from a woman aged 40 to 55 who had recovered from COVID-19.

CDR3: CASRETRESTQYF. CDR3 nucleotides: TGTGCCAGTCGCGAAACCAGGGAATCGACCCAGTACTTC. This sequence joins TRBV19 and TRBJ2-5; D is possibly TRBD1 (5 bases). This CDR3 spans 13 amino acids. In germline, CDR1 is LNHDA, CDR2 SQIVND (reference sequence). The ends were cut back, 8 bases at V and 7 bases at J, with 17 bases in the middle.

In nucleotides, the CDR3 is TGTGCCAGCAGCCATCCTTTAAAGGGCAGGGACAGGGGCTACACCTTC. Translated: CASSHPLKGRDRGYTF. This chain uses TRBV4-2 with TRBJ1-2; the match to TRBD1 covers 8 bases. CDR1 and CDR2 (germline): LGHNA, YNFKEQ. The length of the CDR3 is 16 residues. V shed 3 bases, J shed 8 bases, and the junction held 14 bases outside the gene matches.

The chain employs TRBV10-2 and TRBJ1-1; D gene ambiguous. The length of the CDR3 is 13 residues. The germline V and J ends were trimmed by 2 bases and 3 bases, with 7 bases remaining between them. Germline assignment: CDR1 WSHSY and CDR2 SAAADI. CDR3 residues: CASSEVAYTEAFF. CDR3 DNA sequence: TGCGCCAGCAGTGAGGTGGCTTACACTGAAGCTTTCTTT.

The chain uses TRBV4-1 and TRBJ1-2; TRBD1 might be the D (6 bases). Germline CDR1 is MGHRA and CDR2 is YSYEKL. CDR3 length equals 18 residues. V was cut by 0 bases and J by 4 bases, with 21 bases left in between. CDR3 sequence reads: CASSQDPANGGGSYGYTF. CDR3 DNA: TGCGCCAGCAGCCAAGACCCTGCCAACGGGGGCGGGAGCTATGGCTACACCTTC.

The chain combines TRBV5-4 with TRBJ1-4; 7 nucleotides align to TRBD1. This CDR3 has 15 residues. The J segment lost 8 bases and the V segment lost 0 bases, leaving 7 bases of the junction unmatched. Per the germline V gene, CDR1 is SGHNT and CDR2 is YYREEE (reference sequence). The CDR3 region has the DNA TGTGCCAGCAGCTTGGCGGGGACAGTGGAAGAAAAACTGTTTTTT. As protein: CASSLAGTVEEKLFF.

This clone has only one observation. J is TRBJ2-2 and V is TRBV12-2; the D segment call TRBD2 is taken from the table without a DNA check. TRBV12-2 is designated a pseudogene. CDR3 size: 13 residues. CDR3 sequence: CASRLLGPGELFF. CDR3 DNA: TGTGCAAGTCGCCTTCTAGGTCCCGGGGAGCTGTTTTTT.

The chain uses TRBV19 and TRBJ1-2; 10 bases match TRBD1. Germline CDR1 reads LNHDA; CDR2 reads SQIVND (reference sequence). J gave up 3 bases and V 4 bases, and 2 bases lay outside the gene matches. The CDR3 sequence is 14 residues long. The CDR3 coding sequence is TGTGCCAGTAGTAGGGGGACAGGGGACTATGGCTACACCTTC. Amino acid sequence: CASSRGTGDYGYTF.

The chain carries TRBV9 and TRBJ1-5, with 7 bases lining up with TRBD1. J gave up 3 bases and V 2 bases, and 5 bases lay outside the gene matches. Germline V CDR1 and CDR2: SGDLS, YYNGEE. The CDR3 covers 15 residues. The CDR3 is CASSVDGTDNQPQHF. For the CDR3, the DNA is TGTGCCAGCAGCGTGGACGGGACAGACAATCAGCCCCAGCATTTT. The full variable domain, with the rest looked up from reference TRBV9 and TRBJ1-5, is DSGVTQTPKHLITATGQRVTLRCSPRSGDLSVYWYQQSLDQGLQFLIQYYNGEERAKGNILERFSAQQFPDLHSELNLSSLELGDSALYFCASSVDGTDNQPQHFGDGTRLSIL.

For the CDR3, the DNA is TGTGCCAGCAGCTATACAGGGACTGGAAACACCATATATTTT. It encodes CASSYTGTGNTIYF. The V call is TRBV11-3, the J call TRBJ1-3; tentative D call: TRBD1 (6 bases). The CDR3 runs to 14 residues. With 4 bases removed from V and 2 bases from J, the gap between germline ends came to 9 bases. CDR1 SGHNT and CDR2 YENEEA come from the germline V gene.

V usage is TRBV18 and J usage is TRBJ2-6, with D hard to call. The CDR3 sequence is 16 residues long. CDR1 KGHSH and CDR2 LQKENI come from the germline V gene. The V gene lost 3 bases and the J gene lost 0 bases, with 9 bases spanning the gap. The CDR3 spells CASSPTADSGANVLTF. The DNA for the CDR3 is TGTGCCAGCTCACCGACGGCGGACTCTGGGGCCAACGTCCTGACTTTC.

The chain couples TRBV4-2 to TRBJ1-5; D gene ambiguous. Germline V lookup: CDR1 LGHNA, CDR2 YNFKEQ. The CDR3 is 14 amino acids. V lost 1 base, J lost 4 bases, and 8 bases lay in between. The CDR3 reads CASSQGGENQPQHF. CDR3 nucleotide sequence: TGTGCCAGCAGCCAAGGGGGAGAGAATCAGCCCCAGCATTTT.

V and J are TRBV24-1 and TRBJ2-1, with a tentative D call TRBD2 (6 bases). The V and J ends lost 1 base and 1 base respectively, with 13 bases between them. Germline CDR1 reads KGHDR; CDR2 reads SFDVKD. The CDR3 consists of 17 residues. DNA for the CDR3: TGTGCCACCAGTGATTTTGGGCCGGGAGAATCCTACAATGAGCAGTTCTTC. Encoded protein: CATSDFGPGESYNEQFF.

This chain connects TRBV7-9 to TRBJ2-3, with TRBD2 matching 10 bases. Germline loops: CDR1 SEHNR, CDR2 FQNEAQ (reference sequence). The CDR3 spans 15 residues. V shed 4 bases and J 3 bases; nucleotides not matched to a gene: 4. The CDR3: CASSWLAGETDTQYF. The CDR3 DNA reads as TGTGCCAGCAGCTGGCTAGCGGGAGAAACAGATACGCAGTATTTT.

CDR3: CASRVEKTQYF. CDR3 DNA: TGTGCCAGCAGAGTTGAGAAGACCCAGTACTTC. V gene TRBV2 combines with J gene TRBJ2-5; D unresolved. This CDR3 comprises 11 residues. CDR1 SNHLY and CDR2 FYNNEI come from the germline V gene. V gave up 6 bases and J gave up 6 bases, with 8 bases separating them.

The gene calls are TRBV11-2 and TRBJ2-2; 9 nucleotides line up with TRBD2. V lost 0 bases and J lost 9; bases outside the gene matches: 8. The CDR3 contains 16 residues. CDR1 and CDR2 from the germline V gene are SGHAT and FQNNGV. The DNA for the CDR3 is TGTGCCAGCAGCTTAGAGTTCGCGGGAGGGCATCGGGAGCTGTTTTTT. Amino acids: CASSLEFAGGHRELFF. Using reference TRBV11-2 and TRBJ2-2 for the parts outside the CDR3, the full variable domain is EAGVAQSPRYKIIEKRQSVAFWCNPISGHATLYWYQQILGQGPKLLIQFQNNGVVDDSQLPKDRFSAERLKGVDSTLKIQPAKLEDSAVYLCASSLEFAGGHRELFFGEGSRLTVL.

The CDR3 loop is CASSPRTSGGYNEQFF. The CDR3, as DNA: TGTGCCAGCAGCCCGCGGACTAGCGGGGGGTACAATGAGCAGTTCTTC. The chain carries TRBV6-2 or TRBV6-3 and TRBJ2-1, with TRBD2 identical over 14 bases. V was pared by 6 bases and J by 4 bases, with 5 bases of the junction left unmatched. This CDR3 comprises 16 residues. Germline-derived CDR1 and CDR2 are MNHEY and SVGEGT.

The rearrangement uses TRBV3-1 (or the pseudogene TRBV3-2) and TRBJ2-7; TRBD1 aligns across 8 bases. This CDR3 has 14 amino acids. CDR1 is LGHDT and CDR2 is YNNKEL in the germline V gene (reference sequence). Losses at the gene ends were 4 bases for V and 6 bases for J; bases not matched to a gene: 8. CDR3 nucleotides: TGTGCCAGCAGCCGGGTACAGGGGGGCCTCGAGCAGTACTTC. Protein product: CASSRVQGGLEQYF.

J is TRBJ2-1 and V is TRBV12-5, with unresolved D. The V gene's germline CDR1 is LGHNT and CDR2 FRNRAP. The V and J ends lost 3 bases and 5 bases respectively, with 5 bases between them. The CDR3 runs to 12 residues. CDR3 in amino acids: CASGFRDNEQFF. The CDR3 DNA reads as TGTGCTAGTGGTTTCCGGGACAATGAGCAGTTCTTC.

This chain links TRBV6-4 with TRBJ1-1; 7 bases match TRBD1. Per germline, CDR1 MRHNA and CDR2 SNTAGT. The CDR3 loop spans 13 amino acids. The trim removed 3 bases at V and 5 bases at J, leaving 3 bases unmatched. As DNA, the CDR3 is TGTGCCAGCAGTGAGGGACAGTTGACTGAAGCTTTCTTT. Amino acid sequence: CASSEGQLTEAFF.

The gene calls are TRBV11-3 and TRBJ2-6, with 9 positions matching TRBD1. The CDR3 extends over 17 amino acids. Germline trimming cut 1 base from V and 2 bases from J; bases unmatched to any gene: 3. CDR1 and CDR2 from the germline V gene are SGHNT and YENEEA. CDR3 loop: CASSLVDRGAGANVLTF. Written as DNA, the CDR3 is TGTGCCAGCAGCTTAGTTGACAGGGGGGCTGGGGCCAACGTCCTGACTTTC.

The chain couples TRBV7-2 to TRBJ1-3; TRBD1 might be the D (5 bases). V lost 1 base, J lost 2 bases, and 9 bases lay in between. The germline CDR1 and CDR2 sequences are SGHTA and FQGNSA. CDR3 size: 15 residues. The CDR3 sequence is CASSLGGEAGNTIYF. The CDR3 bases are TGTGCCAGCAGCTTAGGGGGGGAGGCTGGAAACACCATATATTTT.

The chain links TRBV7-2 to TRBJ1-6; D may be TRBD1 (5 bases). Looked up from germline, CDR1 is SGHTA and CDR2 is FQGNSA. V dropped 1 base and J dropped 9 bases, with 13 bases sitting between them. This CDR3 is built from 15 residues. The CDR3 DNA sequence: TGTGCCAGCAGCTTAGGTCCAGGGCAGGGTTCACCCCTCCACTTT. Amino acids: CASSLGPGQGSPLHF.

This clone has just one count. The V and J genes are TRBV6-5 and TRBJ1-1; TRBD1 agrees at 8 bases. The germline CDR1 and CDR2 sequences are MNHEY and SVGAGI. Losses at the gene ends were 0 bases for V and 4 bases for J; bases not matched to a gene: 7. The CDR3 totals 16 residues. The CDR3 is CASSYSGHRGSTEAFF. CDR3 in DNA: TGTGCCAGCAGTTACTCGGGCCACAGGGGGAGCACTGAAGCTTTCTTT.

The chain carries TRBV5-1 and TRBJ2-5; 9 bases match TRBD2. CDR3 length equals 16 residues. Germline V lookup: CDR1 SGHRS, CDR2 YFSETQ. The V gene end was trimmed by 5 bases and the J gene end by 0 bases; junction bases not matched to a gene: 8. CDR3 sequence reads: CASRSSGGTYQETQYF. CDR3 bases: TGCGCCAGCAGATCGAGCGGGGGGACGTACCAAGAGACCCAGTACTTC.

V is TRBV6-5 and J is TRBJ2-1, with TRBD1 identical over 7 bases. The CDR3 runs to 15 residues. CDR1 is MNHEY and CDR2 is SVGAGI in the germline V gene. The V and J ends lost 6 bases and 5 bases, in that order; junction bases with no gene match: 10. CDR3 bases: TGTGCCAGCAGACTAACAGGGGCACACCACAATGAGCAGTTCTTC. It specifies CASRLTGAHHNEQFF.